The 26 T cell receptor beta chains presented below share a single source sample, sequenced in a study of T cell changes during pregnancy in multiple sclerosis. Profiled with immunoSEQ multiplex PCR; TCRdb holds only in-frame clones, not every one. The data hold some 89,000 clones, with about 94% observed a single time. The sequencing here drew on peripheral blood, taken in the third trimester of pregnancy. Source of these receptors: a female donor with multiple sclerosis, enrolled in a pregnancy study.

The J gene is TRBJ2-5, the V gene TRBV2; D uncertain. Germline values: CDR1 SNHLY, CDR2 FYNNEI. V lost 8 bases and J 4 bases, leaving 8 bases between the germline ends. The CDR3 is 11 amino acids. CDR3 DNA: TGTGCCAGCTCCGGGTTAGAGACCCAGTACTTC. It yields the protein CASSGLETQYF.

V is TRBV18 and J is TRBJ1-6, with D hard to call. The CDR3 loop spans 15 amino acids. From germline, CDR1 is KGHSH and CDR2 LQKENI. V lost 1 base, J lost 6 bases, and 10 bases lay in between. The CDR3 nucleotides are TGTGCCAGCTCACCACGAGACATGGCTAATTCACCCCTCCACTTT. Residues: CASSPRDMANSPLHF.

The chain employs TRBV15 and TRBJ1-1; D call uncertain. Trimming removed 0 bases from V and 5 bases from J, with 10 bases in between. The CDR3 runs to 14 residues. Germline V gene data show CDR1 as LNHNV and CDR2 as YYDKDF (reference sequence). The CDR3, as DNA: TGTGCCACCAGCAGAGAGGGAGGAGGGACTGAAGCTTTCTTT. This codes for CATSREGGGTEAFF.

This clone was seen only once. This chain links TRBV6-4 with TRBJ2-3; TRBD2 matches at 9 bases. The CDR3 is 15 residues long. CDR1 and CDR2 (germline): MRHNA, SNTAGT. The V segment lost 3 bases and the J segment 4 bases; nucleotides outside the gene matches: 5. CDR3 bases: TGTGCCAGCAGTGAGGTGCGGGGGGGAGCAGATACGCAGTATTTT. This translates into CASSEVRGGADTQYF.

The chain carries TRBV5-1 and TRBJ2-1, with 9 bases identical to TRBD2. The CDR3 loop spans 14 amino acids. V trimming: 6 bases; J trimming: 4 bases; junction bases outside the gene matches: 5. Germline V gives CDR1 SGHRS, CDR2 YFSETQ. The CDR3 nucleotides read TGCGCCAGCACCCCTAGCGGGGTGTACAATGAGCAGTTCTTC. Translation gives CASTPSGVYNEQFF.

V and J are TRBV19 and TRBJ2-5, with D tentatively TRBD1 (6 bases). The CDR3 is 17 residues long. CDR1 and CDR2 from the germline V gene are LNHDA and SQIVND (reference sequence). The V gene lost 3 bases and the J gene lost 5 bases, with 22 bases spanning the gap. The DNA of the CDR3 is TGTGCCAGTAGTATCTTTGTGAAGAGGGGAACAGGGGAGACCCAGTACTTC. Residues: CASSIFVKRGTGETQYF. Looking up the rest from reference TRBV19 and TRBJ2-5 gives the full variable domain: DGGITQSPKYLFRKEGQNVTLSCEQNLNHDAMYWYRQDPGQGLRLIYYSQIVNDFQKGDIAEGYSVSREKKESFPLTVTSAQKNPTAFYLCASSIFVKRGTGETQYFGPGTRLLVL.

The V and J genes are TRBV7-9 and TRBJ2-7; maybe TRBD2 (5 bases). The CDR3 is 13 residues long. Germline V gene sequence: CDR1 SEHNR, CDR2 FQNEAQ (reference sequence). The V gene lost 1 base and the J gene lost 4 bases, with 8 bases spanning the gap. The DNA for the CDR3 is TGTGCCAGCAGCTTAGGGCCGGGGTACGAGCAGTACTTC. It specifies CASSLGPGYEQYF.

The rearrangement joins TRBV7-6 to TRBJ2-3, with TRBD2 matching 11 bases. The V segment lost 1 base and the J segment 1 base; nucleotides outside the gene matches: 7. Germline CDR1 and CDR2: SGHVS and FNYEAQ. The CDR3 has 18 amino acids. The CDR3: CASSLGPSGGRGTDTQYF. The CDR3, as DNA: TGTGCCAGCAGCTTAGGTCCTAGCGGGGGGCGGGGCACAGATACGCAGTATTTT.

The chain couples TRBV9 to TRBJ2-2; possibly TRBD2 for D (5 bases). This CDR3 comprises 14 residues. The germline CDR1 and CDR2 sequences are SGDLS and YYNGEE. Trimming left V 4 bases short and J 6 bases short, with 13 bases between. The chain's CDR3 is CASSLGLAPGELFF. Written as DNA, the CDR3 is TGTGCCAGCAGCCTCGGACTGGCCCCCGGGGAGCTGTTTTTT.

The rearrangement uses TRBV2 and TRBJ2-1; TRBD2 is a possible D gene (6 bases). Looked up from germline, CDR1 is SNHLY and CDR2 is FYNNEI. There are 12 residues in the CDR3. Trimming took off 10 bases at V and 4 bases at J, with 11 bases between the two ends. The CDR3: CATRREYNEQFF. The CDR3, as DNA: TGTGCCACCCGGCGGGAATACAATGAGCAGTTCTTC.

The V and J genes are TRBV10-3 and TRBJ1-1; possibly TRBD1 for D (6 bases). This CDR3 spans 15 amino acids. Germline CDR1 reads ENHRY; CDR2 reads SYGVKD. V was pared by 0 bases and J by 7 bases, with 15 bases between. In DNA, the CDR3 is TGTGCCATCAGTGAGTCTCAGGGGAAAGTCGGTGAAGCTTTCTTT. This gives the protein CAISESQGKVGEAFF.

The V call is TRBV25-1, the J call TRBJ2-1; 10 bases match TRBD2. The germline V gene has CDR1 MGHDK and CDR2 SYGVNS. This CDR3 has 17 residues. The V segment lost 0 bases and the J segment 4 bases; nucleotides outside the gene matches: 6. CDR3 loop: CASSEYSGTSAYNEQFF. The CDR3 DNA reads as TGTGCCAGCAGTGAATATTCCGGGACTAGCGCATACAATGAGCAGTTCTTC.

The rearrangement joins TRBV9 to TRBJ2-5; TRBD2 aligns across 7 bases. Germline V gives CDR1 SGDLS, CDR2 YYNGEE. Trimming at V came to 5 bases and at J to 4 bases, leaving 11 bases not matched to a gene. The CDR3 spans 15 residues. CDR3 sequence reads: CASSVGTIDPETQYF. In DNA form, the CDR3 reads TGTGCCAGCAGTGTGGGGACTATTGACCCAGAGACCCAGTACTTC.

This clone was detected only once. The chain has TRBV7-2 and TRBJ1-5; a possible D gene is TRBD1 (5 bases). Germline CDR1 and CDR2: SGHTA and FQGNSA. This CDR3 has 15 amino acids. V dropped 4 bases and J dropped 6 bases, with 16 bases sitting between them. The CDR3 sequence is CASSSAGLEGQPQHF. The CDR3 nucleotides are TGTGCCAGCAGCTCCGCGGGACTGGAGGGTCAGCCCCAGCATTTT.

The CDR3 loop reads CASSLGQGAHTIYF. CDR3 DNA: TGTGCCAGCAGCTTAGGACAGGGGGCGCACACCATATATTTT. This chain joins TRBV5-5 and TRBJ1-3; 11 bases are shared with TRBD1. The germline V gene has CDR1 SGHKS and CDR2 YYEKEE (reference sequence). CDR3 length: 14 amino acids. V shed 2 bases, J shed 8 bases, and the junction held 3 bases outside the gene matches.

This clone was detected once. This chain joins TRBV30 and TRBJ1-1; the D is unclear. There are 14 residues in the CDR3. Trimming shortened V by 3 bases and J by 1 base, and 12 bases separated the two germline ends. Germline V gene lookup returns CDR1 GTSNPN and CDR2 SVGIG (reference sequence). CDR3 amino acids: CAWSGRGGNTEAFF. DNA for the CDR3: TGTGCCTGGAGCGGACGTGGAGGGAACACTGAAGCTTTCTTT.

This clone was counted a single time. This chain connects TRBV10-3 to TRBJ1-2; TRBD1 agrees at 8 bases. CDR1 and CDR2 from the germline V gene are ENHRY and SYGVKD. The V segment lost 8 bases and the J segment 6 bases; nucleotides outside the gene matches: 8. There are 13 residues in the CDR3. The CDR3 sequence: CAIQETGEDGYTF. The CDR3 nucleotides read TGTGCCATCCAAGAGACAGGGGAGGATGGCTACACCTTC.

The chain has TRBV30 and TRBJ1-5; weak D call: TRBD1 (6 bases). CDR1 is GTSNPN and CDR2 is SVGIG in the germline V gene (reference sequence). The V end lost 1 base, the J end lost 5 bases, and 15 bases lay between the germline ends. The length of the CDR3 is 15 residues. CDR3 bases: TGTGCCTGGAGTGCCGGGACAACTTATTATCAGCCCCAGCATTTT. This translates into CAWSAGTTYYQPQHF.

The V and J genes are TRBV7-9 and TRBJ2-1, with a weak D call TRBD1 (5 bases). CDR1 and CDR2 from the germline V gene are SEHNR and FQNEAQ (reference sequence). With 5 bases removed from V and 0 bases from J, the gap between germline ends came to 11 bases. This CDR3 contains 15 residues. The CDR3 DNA reads TGTGCCAGCAGCCCCCCAAGGGGCTCCTACAATGAGCAGTTCTTC. Translated: CASSPPRGSYNEQFF.

The chain couples TRBV5-8 to TRBJ1-2; weak D call: TRBD1 (5 bases). Trimming took off 1 base at V and 5 bases at J, with 12 bases between the two ends. Germline V gives CDR1 SGHTS, CDR2 YDEGEE. The CDR3 loop spans 14 amino acids. In DNA form, the CDR3 reads TGTGCCAGCAGCTTGCGGCAGGGCGAGTATGGCTACACCTTC. Translated: CASSLRQGEYGYTF.

V and J are TRBV19 and TRBJ2-7; D call uncertain. The CDR3 consists of 13 residues. V lost 7 bases to trimming and J lost 2 bases, with 12 bases between them. In germline, CDR1 is LNHDA, CDR2 SQIVND (reference sequence). Written as DNA, the CDR3 is TGTGCCAGTAATCAAGGCGGTCCCTACGAGCAGTACTTC. This gives the protein CASNQGGPYEQYF.

The V gene is TRBV9, the J gene TRBJ2-3; 16 bases line up with TRBD2. The V and J ends lost 2 bases and 0 bases, in that order; junction bases with no gene match: 3. CDR1 is SGDLS and CDR2 is YYNGEE in the germline V gene. The CDR3 has 18 amino acids. This chain's CDR3 is CASSVGLAGGISTDTQYF. The DNA of the CDR3 is TGTGCCAGCAGCGTGGGACTAGCGGGGGGGATTAGCACAGATACGCAGTATTTT.

The chain employs TRBV27 and TRBJ2-7, with D possibly being TRBD1 (6 bases). The CDR3 runs 13 residues. CDR1 and CDR2 (germline): MNHEY, SMNVEV (reference sequence). With 3 bases removed from V and 3 bases from J, the gap between germline ends came to 9 bases. CDR3 nucleotide sequence: TGTGCCAGCAGTTTCGGGACACGCTACGAGCAGTACTTC. This codes for CASSFGTRYEQYF.

This rearrangement joins TRBV6-1 to TRBJ1-2, with D possibly being TRBD1 (5 bases). Per germline, CDR1 MNHNS and CDR2 SASEGT. This CDR3 comprises 11 residues. V lost 3 bases and J 10 bases, leaving 9 bases between the germline ends. This CDR3 is CASSDDSYYTF. The CDR3 DNA follows: TGTGCCAGCAGTGACGACAGTTACTACACCTTC.

Notes on this clone: Other DNA sequences within the sample encode an identical CDR3. The rearrangement joins TRBV9 to TRBJ2-5; TRBD2 matches 8 bases. The trim removed 0 bases at V and 4 bases at J, leaving 2 bases unmatched. Germline V lookup: CDR1 SGDLS, CDR2 YYNGEE. The CDR3 loop spans 14 amino acids. This CDR3 is CASSVGSGGETQYF. As DNA, the CDR3 is TGTGCCAGCAGCGTAGGAAGCGGGGGAGAGACCCAGTACTTC.

This chain connects TRBV20-1 to TRBJ1-1; no reliable D call. CDR1 and CDR2 from the germline V gene are DFQATT and SNEGSKA (reference sequence). This CDR3 spans 11 amino acids. With 4 bases removed from V and 1 base from J, the gap between germline ends came to 4 bases. CDR3 in amino acids: CSAKQNTEAFF. The CDR3 nucleotides are TGCAGTGCTAAGCAGAACACTGAAGCTTTCTTT.